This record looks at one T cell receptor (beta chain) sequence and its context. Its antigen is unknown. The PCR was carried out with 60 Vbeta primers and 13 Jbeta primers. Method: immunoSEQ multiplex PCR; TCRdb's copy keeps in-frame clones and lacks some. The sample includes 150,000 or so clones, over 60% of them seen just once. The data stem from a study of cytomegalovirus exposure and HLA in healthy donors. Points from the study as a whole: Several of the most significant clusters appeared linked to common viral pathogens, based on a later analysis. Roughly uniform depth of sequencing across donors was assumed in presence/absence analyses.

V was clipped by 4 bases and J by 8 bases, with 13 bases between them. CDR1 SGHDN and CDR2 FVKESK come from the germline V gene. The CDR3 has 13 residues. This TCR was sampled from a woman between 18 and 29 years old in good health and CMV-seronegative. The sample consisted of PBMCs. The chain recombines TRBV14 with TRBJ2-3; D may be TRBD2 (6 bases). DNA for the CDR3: TGTGCCAGCAGCCGTTCAGGGCGGGGTACGCAGTATTTT. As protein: CASSRSGRGTQYF.